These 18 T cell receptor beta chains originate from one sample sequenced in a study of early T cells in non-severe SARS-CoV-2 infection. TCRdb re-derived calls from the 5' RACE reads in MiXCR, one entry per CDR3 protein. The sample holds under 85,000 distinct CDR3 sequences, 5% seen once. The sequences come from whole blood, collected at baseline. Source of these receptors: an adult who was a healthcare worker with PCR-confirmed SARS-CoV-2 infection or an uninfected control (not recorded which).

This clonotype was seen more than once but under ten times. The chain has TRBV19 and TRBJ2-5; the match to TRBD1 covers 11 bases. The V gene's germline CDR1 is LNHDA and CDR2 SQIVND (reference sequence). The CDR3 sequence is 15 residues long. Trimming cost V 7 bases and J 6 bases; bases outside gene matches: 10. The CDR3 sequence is CASTPGTGGVKTQYF. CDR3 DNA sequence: TGTGCCAGTACCCCTGGGACAGGGGGTGTAAAGACCCAGTACTTC.

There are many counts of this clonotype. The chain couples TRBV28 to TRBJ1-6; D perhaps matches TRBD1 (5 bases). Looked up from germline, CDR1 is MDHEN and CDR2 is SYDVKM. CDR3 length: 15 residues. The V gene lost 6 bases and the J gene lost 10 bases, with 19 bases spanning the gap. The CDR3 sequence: CASSEVVRGMSPLHF. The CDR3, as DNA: TGTGCCAGCAGCGAAGTCGTTCGGGGCATGTCACCCCTCCACTTT.

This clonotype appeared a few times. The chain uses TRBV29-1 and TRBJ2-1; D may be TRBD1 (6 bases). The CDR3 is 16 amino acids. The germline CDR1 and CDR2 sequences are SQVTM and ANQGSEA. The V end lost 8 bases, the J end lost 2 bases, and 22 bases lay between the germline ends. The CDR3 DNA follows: TGCAGCAGCCGGGACACCAATTTAGTGACCTACAATGAGCAGTTCTTC. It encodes CSSRDTNLVTYNEQFF.

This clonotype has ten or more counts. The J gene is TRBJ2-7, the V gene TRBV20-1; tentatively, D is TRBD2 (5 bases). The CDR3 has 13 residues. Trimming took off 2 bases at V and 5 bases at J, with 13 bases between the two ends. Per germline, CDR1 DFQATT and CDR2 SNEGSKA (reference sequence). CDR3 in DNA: TGCAGTGCTAGATCTCCTAGGCGGGACGAGCAGTACTTC. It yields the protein CSARSPRRDEQYF.

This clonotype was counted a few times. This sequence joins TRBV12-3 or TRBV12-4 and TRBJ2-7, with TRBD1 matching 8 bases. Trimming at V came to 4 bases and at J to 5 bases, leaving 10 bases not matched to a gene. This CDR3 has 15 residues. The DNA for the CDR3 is TGTGCCAGCAGTTACCAGAGGACAGGGAGTGACGAGCAGTACTTC. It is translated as CASSYQRTGSDEQYF.

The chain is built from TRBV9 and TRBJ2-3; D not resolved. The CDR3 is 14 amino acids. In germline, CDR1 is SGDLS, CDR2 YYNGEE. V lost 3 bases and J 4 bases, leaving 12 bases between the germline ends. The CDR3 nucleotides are TGTGCCAGCAGCGCATCCACTCCGGCAGATACGCAGTATTTT. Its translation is CASSASTPADTQYF.

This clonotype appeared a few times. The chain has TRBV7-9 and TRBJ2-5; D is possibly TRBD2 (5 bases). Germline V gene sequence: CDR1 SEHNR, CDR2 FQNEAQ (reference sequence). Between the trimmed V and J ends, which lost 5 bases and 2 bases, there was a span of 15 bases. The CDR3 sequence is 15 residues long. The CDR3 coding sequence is TGTGCCAGCAGCCCACCGGGGTTGCAGCAAGAGACCCAGTACTTC. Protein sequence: CASSPPGLQQETQYF.

In nucleotides, the CDR3 is TGTGCCAGCACCCCCGAGGGGGCCGCCAAGAACACTGAAGCTTTCTTT. Its protein is CASTPEGAAKNTEAFF. The genes are TRBV6-4 and TRBJ1-1, with 7 bases matching TRBD1. The CDR3 length is 16 residues. From germline, CDR1 is MRHNA and CDR2 SNTAGT. V was clipped by 7 bases and J by 1 base; unmatched bases: 12.

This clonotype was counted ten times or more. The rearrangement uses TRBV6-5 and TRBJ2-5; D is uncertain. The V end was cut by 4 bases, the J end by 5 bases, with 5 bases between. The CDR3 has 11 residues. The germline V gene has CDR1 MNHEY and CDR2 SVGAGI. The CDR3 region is CASSSYETQYF. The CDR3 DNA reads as TGTGCCAGCAGTTCGTATGAGACCCAGTACTTC.

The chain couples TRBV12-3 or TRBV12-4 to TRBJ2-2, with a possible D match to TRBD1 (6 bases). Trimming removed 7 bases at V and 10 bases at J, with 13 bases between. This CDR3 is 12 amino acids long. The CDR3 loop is CASTPGVAELFF. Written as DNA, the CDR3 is TGTGCCAGCACCCCAGGGGTGGCGGAGCTGTTTTTT.

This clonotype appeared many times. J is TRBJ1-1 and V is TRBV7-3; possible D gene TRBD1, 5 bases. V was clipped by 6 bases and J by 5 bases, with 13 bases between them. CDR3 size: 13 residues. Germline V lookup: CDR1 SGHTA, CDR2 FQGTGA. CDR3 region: CASSFGGTTEAFF. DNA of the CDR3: TGTGCCAGCAGTTTTGGGGGGACGACTGAAGCTTTCTTT.

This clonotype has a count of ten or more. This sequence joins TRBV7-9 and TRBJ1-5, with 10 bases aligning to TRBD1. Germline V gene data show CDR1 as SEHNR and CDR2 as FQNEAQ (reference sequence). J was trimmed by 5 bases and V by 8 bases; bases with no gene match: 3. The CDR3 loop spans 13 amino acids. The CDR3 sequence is CASGTGEDQPQHF. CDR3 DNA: TGTGCCAGCGGGACAGGGGAGGATCAGCCCCAGCATTTT.

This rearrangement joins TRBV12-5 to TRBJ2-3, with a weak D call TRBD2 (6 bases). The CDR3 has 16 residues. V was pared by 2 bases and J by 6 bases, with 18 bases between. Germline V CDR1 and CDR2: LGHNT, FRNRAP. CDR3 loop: CASGLTSGLPGDTQYF. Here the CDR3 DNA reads TGTGCTAGTGGTTTGACATCGGGACTCCCGGGGGATACGCAGTATTTT.

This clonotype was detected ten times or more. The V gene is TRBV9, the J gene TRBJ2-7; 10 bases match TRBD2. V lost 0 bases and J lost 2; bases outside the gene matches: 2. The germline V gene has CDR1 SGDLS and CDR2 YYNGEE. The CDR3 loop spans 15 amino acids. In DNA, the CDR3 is TGTGCCAGCAGCGTAGGGACTAGCGGTGCCTACGAGCAGTACTTC. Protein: CASSVGTSGAYEQYF.

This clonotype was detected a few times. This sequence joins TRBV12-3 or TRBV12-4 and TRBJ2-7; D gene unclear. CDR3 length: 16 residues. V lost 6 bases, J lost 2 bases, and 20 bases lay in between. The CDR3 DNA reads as TGTGCCAGCAGCCGACGCCTGGCCGCGGAAGCCTACGAGCAGTACTTC. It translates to CASSRRLAAEAYEQYF.

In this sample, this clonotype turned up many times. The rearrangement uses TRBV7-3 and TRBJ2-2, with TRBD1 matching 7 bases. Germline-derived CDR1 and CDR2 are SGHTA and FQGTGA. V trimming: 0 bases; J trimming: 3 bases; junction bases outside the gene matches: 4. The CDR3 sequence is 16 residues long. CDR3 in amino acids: CASSLTGTVYTGELFF. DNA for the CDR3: TGTGCCAGCAGCTTAACCGGGACAGTCTACACCGGGGAGCTGTTTTTT.

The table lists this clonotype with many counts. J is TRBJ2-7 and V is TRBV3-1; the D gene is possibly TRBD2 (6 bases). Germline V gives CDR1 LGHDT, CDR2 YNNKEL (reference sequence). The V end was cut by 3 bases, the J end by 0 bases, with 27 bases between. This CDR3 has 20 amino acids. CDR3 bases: TGTGCCAGCAGCCACAACCGATTGGGACTTGGTTCTCGAGGCTCCTACGAGCAGTACTTC. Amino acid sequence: CASSHNRLGLGSRGSYEQYF.

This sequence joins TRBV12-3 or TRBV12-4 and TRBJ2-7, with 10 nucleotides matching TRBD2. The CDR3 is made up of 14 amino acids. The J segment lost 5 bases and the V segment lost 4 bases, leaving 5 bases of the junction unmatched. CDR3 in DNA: TGTGCCAGCAGTTCTAGCGGGAGCGTCAACGAGCAGTACTTC. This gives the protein CASSSSGSVNEQYF.